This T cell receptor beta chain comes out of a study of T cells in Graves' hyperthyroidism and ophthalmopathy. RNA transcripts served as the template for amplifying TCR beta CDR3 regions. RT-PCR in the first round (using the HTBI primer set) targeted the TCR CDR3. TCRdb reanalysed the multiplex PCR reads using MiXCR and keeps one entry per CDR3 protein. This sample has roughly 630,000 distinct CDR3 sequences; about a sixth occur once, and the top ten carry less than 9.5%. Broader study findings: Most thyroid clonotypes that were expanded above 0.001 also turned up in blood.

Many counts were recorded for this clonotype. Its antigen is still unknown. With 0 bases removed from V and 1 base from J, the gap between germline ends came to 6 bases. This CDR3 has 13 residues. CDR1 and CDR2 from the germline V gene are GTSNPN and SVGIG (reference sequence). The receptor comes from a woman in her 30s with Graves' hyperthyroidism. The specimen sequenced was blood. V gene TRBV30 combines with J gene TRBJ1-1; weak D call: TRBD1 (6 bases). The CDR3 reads CAWSVDRNTEAFF. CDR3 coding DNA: TGTGCCTGGAGTGTGGACAGGAACACTGAAGCTTTCTTT.